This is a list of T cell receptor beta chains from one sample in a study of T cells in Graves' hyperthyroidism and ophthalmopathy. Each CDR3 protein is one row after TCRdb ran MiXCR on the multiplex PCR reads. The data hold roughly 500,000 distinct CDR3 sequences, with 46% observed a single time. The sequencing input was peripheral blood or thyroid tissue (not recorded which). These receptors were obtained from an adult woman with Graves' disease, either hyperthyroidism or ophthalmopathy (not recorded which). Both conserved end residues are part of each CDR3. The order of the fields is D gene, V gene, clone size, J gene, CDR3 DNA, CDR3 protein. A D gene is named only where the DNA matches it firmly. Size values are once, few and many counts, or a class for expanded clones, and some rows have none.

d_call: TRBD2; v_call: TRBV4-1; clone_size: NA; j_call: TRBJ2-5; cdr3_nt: TGCGCCAGCAGCCAAGATATCGGGGGACTAGGCGGGACCCAGTACTTC; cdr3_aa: CASSQDIGGLGGTQYF
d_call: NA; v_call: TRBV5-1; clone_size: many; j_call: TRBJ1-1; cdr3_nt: TGCGCCAGCAGCGGGGAGCCGATGAACACTGAAGCTTTCTTT; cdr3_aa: CASSGEPMNTEAFF
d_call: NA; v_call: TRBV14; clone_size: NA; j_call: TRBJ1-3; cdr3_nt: TGTGCCAGCAGCCAAGTCGGCAGGATCGGAAACACCATATATTTT; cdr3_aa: CASSQVGRIGNTIYF
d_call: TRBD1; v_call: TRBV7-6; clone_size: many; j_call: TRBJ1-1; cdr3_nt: TGTGCCAGCAGCTTCACAGGGGCGAACACTGAAGCTTTCTTT; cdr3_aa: CASSFTGANTEAFF
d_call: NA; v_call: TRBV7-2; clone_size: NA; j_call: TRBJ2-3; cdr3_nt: TGTGCCAGCAGCTTAACTGGGTATGGGACCCCAGATACGCAGTATTTT; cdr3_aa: CASSLTGYGTPDTQYF
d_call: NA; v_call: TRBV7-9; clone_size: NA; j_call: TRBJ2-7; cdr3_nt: TGTGCCAGCAGTGAGGGGGCGGGGGTCAACGAGCAGTACTTC; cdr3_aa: CASSEGAGVNEQYF
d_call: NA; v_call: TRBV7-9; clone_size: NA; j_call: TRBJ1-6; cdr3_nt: TGTGCCAGCACCTCGGGGGGTTCACCCCTCCACTTT; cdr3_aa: CASTSGGSPLHF
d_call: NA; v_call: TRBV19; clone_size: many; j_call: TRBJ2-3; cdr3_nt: TGTGCCAGTAGAGCAGATACGCAGTATTTT; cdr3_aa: CASRADTQYF
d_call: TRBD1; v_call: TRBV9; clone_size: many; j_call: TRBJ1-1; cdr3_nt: TGTGCCAGCAGCGTAGGACAGGGTTTTTCGACTGAAGCTTTCTTT; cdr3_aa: CASSVGQGFSTEAFF
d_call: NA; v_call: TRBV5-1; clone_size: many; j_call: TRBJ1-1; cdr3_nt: TGCGCCAGCAACCCTAGGGAACCCTTCGGAGCTTTCTTT; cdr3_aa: CASNPREPFGAFF
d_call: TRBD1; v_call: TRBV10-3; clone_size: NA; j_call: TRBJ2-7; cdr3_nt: TGTGCCATTACGTCCGGGACAGCACATCCCCGGGGGCAGTACTTC; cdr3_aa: CAITSGTAHPRGQYF
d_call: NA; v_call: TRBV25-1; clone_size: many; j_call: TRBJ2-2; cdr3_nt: TGTGCCAGCAGTGGGTTCCGACAGAACACCGGGGAGCTGTTTTTT; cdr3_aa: CASSGFRQNTGELFF
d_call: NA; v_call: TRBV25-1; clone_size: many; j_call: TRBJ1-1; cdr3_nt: TGTGCCAGCAGTGAATGGGGAAGGACCGAAGCTTTCTTT; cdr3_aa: CASSEWGRTEAFF
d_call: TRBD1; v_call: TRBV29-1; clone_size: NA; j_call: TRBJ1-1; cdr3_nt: TGCAGCGTTGAAGGGGGGACAGGGTGGTCCCACCGAGCTTTCTTT; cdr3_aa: CSVEGGTGWSHRAFF
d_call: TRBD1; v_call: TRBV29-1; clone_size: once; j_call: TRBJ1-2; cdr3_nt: TGCAGCGCACAGGGGGCGATGTCTGGCTACACCTTC; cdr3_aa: CSAQGAMSGYTF
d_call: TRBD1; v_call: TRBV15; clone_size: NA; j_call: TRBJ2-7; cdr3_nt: TGTGCCACCAGCAGAGTAGCAGGGACAGGGTTCTACGAGCAGTACTTC; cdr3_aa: CATSRVAGTGFYEQYF
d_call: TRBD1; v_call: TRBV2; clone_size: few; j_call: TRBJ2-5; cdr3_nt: TGTGCCAGCATTGGACAGGGCGGGTCGGAGACCCAGTACTTC; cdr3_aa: CASIGQGGSETQYF
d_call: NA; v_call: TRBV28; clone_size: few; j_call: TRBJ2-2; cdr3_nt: TGTGCCAGCAGTTTACGAGGTTTCGGGGAGCTGTTTTTT; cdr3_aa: CASSLRGFGELFF
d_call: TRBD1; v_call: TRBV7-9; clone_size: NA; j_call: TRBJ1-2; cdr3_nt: TGTGCCAGCAGCTTAACAGGGGGCGGCAATGGCTACACCTTC; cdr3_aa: CASSLTGGGNGYTF
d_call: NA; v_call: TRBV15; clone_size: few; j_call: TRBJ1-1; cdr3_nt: TGTGCCACCAGCCCCAGGGGGAACACTGAAGCTTTCTTT; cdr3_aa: CATSPRGNTEAFF
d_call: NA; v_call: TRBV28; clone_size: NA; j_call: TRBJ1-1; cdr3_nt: TGTGCCAGCAGCCCACGAATCACTGAAGCTTTCTTT; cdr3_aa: CASSPRITEAFF
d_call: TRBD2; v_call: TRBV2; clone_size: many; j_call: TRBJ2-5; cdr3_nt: TGTGCCAGCAGTGAGGGGACTAGCGCGTACCAAGAGACCCAGTACTTC; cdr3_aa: CASSEGTSAYQETQYF
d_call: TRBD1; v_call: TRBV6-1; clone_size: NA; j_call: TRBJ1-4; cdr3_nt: TGTGCCAGCAGAGCGGGACAGGGTTTTGAAAAACTGTTTTTT; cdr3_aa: CASRAGQGFEKLFF
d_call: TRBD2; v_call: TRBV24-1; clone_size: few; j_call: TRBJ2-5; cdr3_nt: TGTGCCACCAGTGATCCCCGTAAGGCGGGAGGGCCCGAGACCCAGTACTTC; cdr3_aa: CATSDPRKAGGPETQYF
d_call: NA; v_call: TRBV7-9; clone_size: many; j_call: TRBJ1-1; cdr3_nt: TGTGCCAGCAGCTACAGCCGGGACACTGAAGCTTTCTTT; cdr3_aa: CASSYSRDTEAFF
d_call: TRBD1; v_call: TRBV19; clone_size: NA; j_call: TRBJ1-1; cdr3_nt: TGTGCCAGTAGCACCGGGACAGGGTTTCACACTGAAGCTTTCTTT; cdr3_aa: CASSTGTGFHTEAFF
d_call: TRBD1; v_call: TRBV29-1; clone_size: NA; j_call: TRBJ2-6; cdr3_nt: TGCAGCGTCAGACAGGGGGCGGGGGCCAACGTCCTGACTTTC; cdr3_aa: CSVRQGAGANVLTF
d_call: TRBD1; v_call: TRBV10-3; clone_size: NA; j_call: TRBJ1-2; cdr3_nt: TGTGCCATCAGTGACTGGGGGACAGGGACTAAGGATGGCTACACCTTC; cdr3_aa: CAISDWGTGTKDGYTF
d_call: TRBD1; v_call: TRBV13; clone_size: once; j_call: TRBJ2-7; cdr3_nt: TGTGCCAGCAGCCGACAGGGTTTCTACGAGCAGTACTTC; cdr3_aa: CASSRQGFYEQYF
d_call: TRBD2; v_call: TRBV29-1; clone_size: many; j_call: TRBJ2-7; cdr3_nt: TGCAGCGTCCATACCTCGGGAGGGCAGTACTTC; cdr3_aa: CSVHTSGGQYF
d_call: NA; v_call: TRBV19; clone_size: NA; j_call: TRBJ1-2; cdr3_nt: TGTGCCAGTAGTATTGGAAGGGCCCGCCGGGTTGGCTACACCTTC; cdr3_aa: CASSIGRARRVGYTF
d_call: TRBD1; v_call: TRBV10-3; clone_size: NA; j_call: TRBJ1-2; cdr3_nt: TGTGCCATCAATGACAGGGACTATGGCTACACCTTC; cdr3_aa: CAINDRDYGYTF
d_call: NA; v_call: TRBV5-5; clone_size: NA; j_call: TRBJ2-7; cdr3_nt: TGTGCCAGCAGCCGCCGAGTGGAGGAAGGCTACGAGCAGTACTTC; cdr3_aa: CASSRRVEEGYEQYF
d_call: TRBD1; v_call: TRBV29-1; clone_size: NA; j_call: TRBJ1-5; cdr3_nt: TGCAGCGTGACCACAGGGGGCGTGGGGTCCCAAGAGACCCAGCATTTT; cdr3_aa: CSVTTGGVGSQETQHF
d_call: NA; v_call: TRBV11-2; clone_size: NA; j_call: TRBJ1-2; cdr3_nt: TGTGCCAGCAGCCCGTCCAGGGAAGGCGGCTACACCTTC; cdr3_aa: CASSPSREGGYTF
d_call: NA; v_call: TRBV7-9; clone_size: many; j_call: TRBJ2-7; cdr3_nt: TGTGCCAGCGAGATCTCTTGGGGTCCCCGTTCCTACGAGCAGTACTTC; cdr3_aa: CASEISWGPRSYEQYF
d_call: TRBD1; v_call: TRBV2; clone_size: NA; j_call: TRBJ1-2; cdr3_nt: TGTGCCAGCAATTCCGGGACAGGTAGTGGGGGCTACACCTTC; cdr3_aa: CASNSGTGSGGYTF
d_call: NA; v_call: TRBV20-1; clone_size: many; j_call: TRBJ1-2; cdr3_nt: TGCAGTGCTAGTAATCCGCAGGGAGGCGGCTATGGCTACACCTTC; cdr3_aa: CSASNPQGGGYGYTF
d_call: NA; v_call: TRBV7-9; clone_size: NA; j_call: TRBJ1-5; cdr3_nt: TGTGCCAGCACCGACAGAACCAATCAGCCCCAGCATTTT; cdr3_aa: CASTDRTNQPQHF
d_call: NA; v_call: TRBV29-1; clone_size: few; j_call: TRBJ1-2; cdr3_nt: TGCAGCGCTTGGTCCGACCCTATCGGCTACACCTTC; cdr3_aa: CSAWSDPIGYTF